This TCR beta chain was observed in a study of CD8 T cells in ankylosing spondylitis. Study results and limitations: Earlier work had already found some motif variants in reactive arthritis synovial fluid and blood. There was reportedly significant enrichment of clones that were disease-linked in matched ankylosing spondylitis synovial fluid. Seemingly distinctive of ankylosing spondylitis blood was a TCR beta motif formed by eight highly homologous variants. Relatively scarce in peripheral blood, disease-linked clones were CD8+.

Germline CDR1 SGHDN, CDR2 FVKESK. The CDR3 spans 11 residues. V was pared by 5 bases and J by 15 bases, with 14 bases between. TCRdb itself ran the 5' RACE reads through MiXCR, one entry per CDR3 protein. This table holds more than 250,000 distinct CDR3 sequences, 8% found once. With respect to this clonotype: Its antigen is unknown.

This chain links TRBV14 with TRBJ2-1; D may be TRBD2 (6 bases). The sample was blood, either unsorted or a sorted T cell fraction (not recorded which). This receptor was identified in a male donor with ankylosing spondylitis. In nucleotides, the CDR3 is TGTGCCAGCAGCATACTAGCCCAGTTGTTCTTC. This translates into CASSILAQLFF.